This T cell receptor beta chain was profiled in a study of CD8 T cells in ankylosing spondylitis. Points from the study as a whole: In peripheral blood, disease-linked CD8+ clones occurred at relatively low frequencies.

This clonotype was seen repeatedly, ten times or more. The antigen remains unidentified. By quantitative 5'-RACE with molecular barcodes, the TCR beta libraries were made. TCRdb passed the 5' RACE reads through MiXCR, listing each CDR3 protein once. The sample shows some 120,000 distinct CDR3 sequences, over 6% of them seen only once. Sequencing was done on a sample of blood, either unsorted or a sorted T cell fraction (not recorded which). This clonotype was obtained from a male donor with ankylosing spondylitis or in good health (not recorded which).

The CDR3 loop reads CSARHEQGARNEQYF. CDR3 DNA sequence: TGCAGTGCTAGACACGAACAGGGGGCGCGGAACGAGCAGTACTTC. The chain couples TRBV20-1 to TRBJ2-7, with TRBD1 matching 9 bases. CDR3 length: 15 residues. Germline values: CDR1 DFQATT, CDR2 SNEGSKA (reference sequence). Trimming removed 2 bases from V and 5 bases from J; junction bases left unmatched: 10.